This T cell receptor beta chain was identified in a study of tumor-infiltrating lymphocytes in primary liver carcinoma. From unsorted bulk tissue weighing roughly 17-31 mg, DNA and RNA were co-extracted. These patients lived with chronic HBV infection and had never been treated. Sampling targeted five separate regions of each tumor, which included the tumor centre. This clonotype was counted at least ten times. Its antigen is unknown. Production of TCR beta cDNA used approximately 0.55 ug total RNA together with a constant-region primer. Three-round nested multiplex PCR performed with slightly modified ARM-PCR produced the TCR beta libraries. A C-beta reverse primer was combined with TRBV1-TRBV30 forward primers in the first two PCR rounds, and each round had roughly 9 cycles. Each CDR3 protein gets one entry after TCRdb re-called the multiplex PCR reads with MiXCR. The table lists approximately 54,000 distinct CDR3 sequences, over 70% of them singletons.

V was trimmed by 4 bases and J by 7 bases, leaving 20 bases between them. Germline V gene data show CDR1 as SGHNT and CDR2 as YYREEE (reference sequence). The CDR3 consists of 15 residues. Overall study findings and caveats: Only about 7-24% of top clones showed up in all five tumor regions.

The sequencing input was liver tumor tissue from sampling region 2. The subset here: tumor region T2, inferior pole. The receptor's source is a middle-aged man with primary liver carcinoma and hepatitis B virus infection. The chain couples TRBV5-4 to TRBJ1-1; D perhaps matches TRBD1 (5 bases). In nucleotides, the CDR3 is TGTGCCAGCAGCGCCCTGACACGGGGAAGGGGTGAAGCTTTCTTT. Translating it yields CASSALTRGRGEAFF. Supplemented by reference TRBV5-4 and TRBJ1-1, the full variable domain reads ETGVTQSPTHLIKTRGQQVTLRCSSQSGHNTVSWYQQALGQGPQFIFQYYREEENGRGNFPPRFSGLQFPNYSSELNVNALELDDSALYLCASSALTRGRGEAFFGQGTRLTVV.